These 24 T cell receptor beta chains originate from one sample sequenced in a study of cytomegalovirus exposure and HLA in healthy donors. The primer mix had 60 Vbeta and 13 Jbeta primers. Assay: immunoSEQ multiplex PCR; the TCRdb copy retains only in-frame clones and omits some. Recorded here are 180,000 or so clones; the top ten clones represent approximately 0.74%. The sequenced material came from PBMCs. The receptors here all came from a boy aged 5-17 years in good health and CMV-seronegative.

The chain employs TRBV28 and TRBJ2-2; maybe TRBD2 (5 bases). The germline gives CDR1 MDHEN, CDR2 SYDVKM. V was clipped by 10 bases and J by 4 bases, with 19 bases between them. The length of the CDR3 is 15 residues. CDR3 residues: CATTSNPAGTGELFF. The DNA of the CDR3 is TGTGCCACGACATCGAACCCCGCGGGCACCGGGGAGCTGTTTTTT.

The rearrangement joins TRBV5-1 to TRBJ2-5; D gene ambiguous. This CDR3 comprises 15 residues. In germline, CDR1 is SGHRS, CDR2 YFSETQ. Trimming removed 3 bases from V and 2 bases from J, with 14 bases in between. The CDR3 loop is CASSYTVNLQETQYF. The CDR3 nucleotides read TGCGCCAGCAGCTATACGGTTAATCTTCAAGAGACCCAGTACTTC. The variable domain in full, completed from reference TRBV5-1 and TRBJ2-5, reads KAGVTQTPRYLIKTRGQQVTLSCSPISGHRSVSWYQQTPGQGLQFLFEYFSETQRNKGNFPGRFSGRQFSNSRSEMNVSTLELGDSALYLCASSYTVNLQETQYFGPGTRLLVL.

The chain combines TRBV6-1 with TRBJ2-3; D possibly corresponds to TRBD2 (5 bases). V was pared by 7 bases and J by 5 bases, with 16 bases between. The CDR3 has 14 residues. Per germline, CDR1 MNHNS and CDR2 SASEGT. CDR3 sequence: CASNVGPGKDTQYF. The CDR3 bases are TGTGCCAGCAACGTTGGCCCGGGGAAAGATACGCAGTATTTT.

The rearrangement links TRBV2 to TRBJ2-2, with 9 bases matching TRBD1. This CDR3 has 15 amino acids. The junction had 9 bases not matched to a gene; V was cut back by 8 bases and J by 5 bases. Looked up from germline, CDR1 is SNHLY and CDR2 is FYNNEI. In DNA form, the CDR3 reads TGTGCCAGCGGAGGACAGGGGCGTAATACCGGGGAGCTGTTTTTT. It specifies CASGGQGRNTGELFF.

V gene TRBV2 combines with J gene TRBJ2-1; 8 bases align to TRBD2. From germline, CDR1 is SNHLY and CDR2 FYNNEI. The CDR3 extends over 15 amino acids. Trimming removed 6 bases from V and 8 bases from J; junction bases left unmatched: 12. The CDR3 DNA reads as TGTGCCAGCAGACTTAGCGGGGTAGGCTGGGATGAGCAGTTCTTC. Translated, it gives CASRLSGVGWDEQFF.

This rearrangement joins TRBV6-6 to TRBJ2-1; TRBD2 matches at 9 bases. In germline, CDR1 is MNHNY, CDR2 SVGAGI (reference sequence). This CDR3 region has 14 residues. V lost 7 bases to trimming and J lost 7 bases; unmatched junction nucleotides: 8. Here the CDR3 DNA reads TGTGCCAGCAATAGCGGGGGCCCTCTTAATGAGCAGTTCTTC. Its protein product is CASNSGGPLNEQFF.

The chain is built from TRBV10-2 and TRBJ1-1, with TRBD1 as a possible D gene (5 bases). CDR1 is WSHSY, CDR2 SAAADI, per germline. V lost 4 bases, J lost 3 bases, and 15 bases lay in between. The CDR3 spans 15 residues. This CDR3 reads CASSVGRVLDTEAFF. CDR3 sequence (DNA): TGCGCCAGCAGTGTGGGCAGGGTCCTGGACACTGAAGCTTTCTTT.

The V and J genes are TRBV4-1 and TRBJ2-7; possible D gene TRBD1, 5 bases. Germline-derived CDR1 and CDR2 are MGHRA and YSYEKL. CDR3 length equals 14 residues. V lost 2 bases to trimming and J lost 1 base, with 9 bases between them. CDR3 in amino acids: CASSQSPGSYEQYF. The DNA of the CDR3 is TGCGCCAGCAGCCAATCACCAGGGTCCTACGAGCAGTACTTC.

The rearrangement links TRBV4-2 to TRBJ1-5; D not certain. The CDR3 totals 17 residues. Trimming stripped 4 bases from V and 1 base from J, with 17 bases between. From germline, CDR1 is LGHNA and CDR2 YNFKEQ. The CDR3 bases are TGTGCCAGCAGCCCAAGCACCGGGTTGGCCAGCAATCAGCCCCAGCATTTT. Translated, it gives CASSPSTGLASNQPQHF.

CDR3 coding DNA: TGTGCCAGTAGTTCCCGCGGGGGAGTCGTGGGGCAGCCCCAGCATTTT. Protein: CASSSRGGVVGQPQHF. V is TRBV19 and J is TRBJ1-5; TRBD1 might be the D (5 bases). V gave up 5 bases and J gave up 7 bases, with 21 bases separating them. The CDR3 sequence is 16 residues long. CDR1 LNHDA and CDR2 SQIVND come from the germline V gene (reference sequence).

On this clone: The sample contains more than one DNA sequence encoding this CDR3. J is TRBJ2-3 and V is TRBV7-2; 9 bases map to TRBD2. V trimming: 2 bases; J trimming: 3 bases; junction bases outside the gene matches: 3. The CDR3 is 15 amino acids. The germline gives CDR1 SGHTA, CDR2 FQGNSA. CDR3 protein: CASSLSGGSTDTQYF. In DNA form, the CDR3 reads TGTGCCAGCAGCTTAAGCGGGGGGTCAACAGATACGCAGTATTTT.

This chain uses TRBV30 with TRBJ1-6; D might be TRBD1 (5 bases). Trimming shortened V by 1 base and J by 13 bases, and 8 bases separated the two germline ends. CDR1 and CDR2 from the germline V gene are GTSNPN and SVGIG (reference sequence). This CDR3 contains 11 residues. The CDR3 is CAWSAEGPLHF. CDR3 sequence (DNA): TGTGCCTGGAGTGCGGAGGGGCCCCTCCACTTT.

This rearrangement joins TRBV9 to TRBJ1-2, with TRBD1 matching over 10 bases. Germline values: CDR1 SGDLS, CDR2 YYNGEE. This CDR3 is 16 amino acids long. The junction had 8 bases not matched to a gene; V was cut back by 0 bases and J by 6 bases. This chain's CDR3 is CASSVDRVDRGHGYTF. The DNA of the CDR3 is TGTGCCAGCAGCGTAGATCGGGTAGACAGGGGGCATGGCTACACCTTC.

This chain links TRBV5-6 with TRBJ1-2; TRBD1 is a possible D gene (5 bases). V lost 4 bases to trimming and J lost 4 bases, with 11 bases between them. This CDR3 is built from 13 residues. Germline values: CDR1 SGHDT, CDR2 YYEEEE. CDR3 in amino acids: CASSPRGSYGYTF. CDR3 in DNA: TGTGCCAGCAGCCCCCGGGGGTCCTATGGCTACACCTTC.

The chain couples TRBV5-1 to TRBJ1-2; D is unclear. There are 15 residues in the CDR3. V was pared by 6 bases and J by 0 bases, with 15 bases between. Germline V gene sequence: CDR1 SGHRS, CDR2 YFSETQ. In nucleotides, the CDR3 is TGCGCCAGCAATCCCTGGCGGGATTCTAACTATGGCTACACCTTC. Translation: CASNPWRDSNYGYTF.

CDR3 protein: CASSKGRAGKSYEQYF. As DNA, the CDR3 is TGTGCCAGTAGTAAGGGTCGAGCGGGGAAATCCTACGAGCAGTACTTC. The rearrangement links TRBV19 to TRBJ2-7, with TRBD2 matching 7 bases. Germline trimming cut 4 bases from V and 1 base from J; bases unmatched to any gene: 10. The germline gives CDR1 LNHDA, CDR2 SQIVND (reference sequence). The CDR3 loop spans 16 amino acids.

The chain recombines TRBV4-1 with TRBJ2-2, with TRBD1 matching over 7 bases. The V and J ends lost 3 bases and 3 bases, in that order; junction bases with no gene match: 13. The CDR3 is 18 residues long. CDR1 is MGHRA, CDR2 YSYEKL, per germline. Here the CDR3 reads CASSQSRRAGGHTGELFF. DNA for the CDR3: TGCGCCAGCAGCCAGAGCCGCCGGGCAGGGGGTCACACCGGGGAGCTGTTTTTT.

The chain recombines TRBV6-5 with TRBJ1-2, with 10 bases fitting TRBD1. With V trimmed by 3 bases and J by 3 bases, 4 bases remained unmatched. CDR1 is MNHEY and CDR2 is SVGAGI in the germline V gene. CDR3 length equals 15 residues. CDR3 sequence reads: CASSYGDRGYYGYTF. In nucleotides, the CDR3 is TGTGCCAGCAGTTATGGGGACAGGGGATACTATGGCTACACCTTC.

The rearrangement joins TRBV19 to TRBJ1-4, with D unclear. CDR1 and CDR2 from the germline V gene are LNHDA and SQIVND (reference sequence). This CDR3 has 18 residues. Trimming cost V 3 bases and J 2 bases, with 19 bases left between them. The CDR3 loop reads CASSMSGPLDATNEKLFF. CDR3 nucleotides: TGTGCCAGTAGTATGAGTGGGCCGCTGGATGCGACTAATGAAAAACTGTTTTTT.

The chain recombines TRBV7-9 with TRBJ2-6; 9 bases map to TRBD1. After removal of 3 bases from V and 0 bases from J, the junction contained 9 bases not matched to a gene. CDR1 and CDR2 (germline): SEHNR, FQNEAQ (reference sequence). This CDR3 has 19 amino acids. In DNA form, the CDR3 reads TGTGCCAGCAGCTTTAACCGGGACAGGGCATCCTCTGGGGCCAACGTCCTGACTTTC. Protein sequence: CASSFNRDRASSGANVLTF.

The rearrangement uses TRBV7-3 and TRBJ1-1, with D perhaps TRBD1 (6 bases). Germline assignment: CDR1 SGHTA and CDR2 FQGTGA. The V end was cut by 1 base, the J end by 5 bases, with 11 bases between. This CDR3 is 14 amino acids long. The CDR3 sequence: CASSLRGLGTEAFF. CDR3 bases: TGTGCCAGCAGCTTAAGGGGGCTGGGAACTGAAGCTTTCTTT. Using reference TRBV7-3 and TRBJ1-1 for the parts outside the CDR3, the full variable domain is GAGVSQTPSNKVTEKGKYVELRCDPISGHTALYWYRQSLGQGPEFLIYFQGTGAADDSGLPNDRFFAVRPEGSVSTLKIQRTERGDSAVYLCASSLRGLGTEAFFGQGTRLTVV.

The chain carries TRBV9 and TRBJ2-7; D is uncertain. Trimming removed 0 bases at V and 5 bases at J, with 12 bases between. The CDR3 covers 14 residues. Germline values: CDR1 SGDLS, CDR2 YYNGEE. The CDR3 protein is CASSVGVRGDEQYF. Here the CDR3 DNA reads TGTGCCAGCAGCGTAGGTGTCAGAGGTGACGAGCAGTACTTC. Full variable domain (missing parts from reference TRBV9 and TRBJ2-7): DSGVTQTPKHLITATGQRVTLRCSPRSGDLSVYWYQQSLDQGLQFLIQYYNGEERAKGNILERFSAQQFPDLHSELNLSSLELGDSALYFCASSVGVRGDEQYFGPGTRLTVT.

The chain carries TRBV27 and TRBJ1-1, with 7 bases aligning to TRBD1. In germline, CDR1 is MNHEY, CDR2 SMNVEV (reference sequence). CDR3 length equals 15 residues. V shed 7 bases and J 0 bases; nucleotides not matched to a gene: 8. CDR3 sequence reads: CASIDREGMNTEAFF. The CDR3, as DNA: TGTGCCAGCATAGACAGGGAAGGTATGAACACTGAAGCTTTCTTT.

The chain links TRBV5-1 to TRBJ2-3; 8 positions match TRBD1. Germline assignment: CDR1 SGHRS and CDR2 YFSETQ. The CDR3 runs 14 residues. V dropped 4 bases and J dropped 4; count of bases not matched to a gene: 5. The CDR3 coding sequence is TGCGCCAGCAGCCAGACAGGGGTAGCAGATACGCAGTATTTT. It specifies CASSQTGVADTQYF.